The clone carrying this T cell receptor (beta chain) has at least ten counts. Its antigen is currently unknown. This record comes from a study of early T cells in non-severe SARS-CoV-2 infection. General observations from the study: Anti-spike CD8 responses were favored by VDJdb matching, which missed private and CD4 specificities.

V was trimmed by 3 bases and J by 5 bases, leaving 20 bases between them. Per the germline V gene, CDR1 is SGHRS and CDR2 is YFSETQ. The CDR3 consists of 16 residues. TCRdb re-called the 5' RACE reads through MiXCR, storing one row per CDR3 protein. The data hold 28,000 or so distinct CDR3 sequences, with around 6.6% observed a single time. The source material was whole blood. V gene TRBV5-1 combines with J gene TRBJ2-5; D gene unclear. This receptor was identified in an adult who was a healthcare worker with PCR-confirmed SARS-CoV-2 infection or an uninfected control (not recorded which). CDR3 loop: CASSSVGNRPEETQYF. The CDR3 bases are TGCGCCAGCAGCTCAGTTGGGAATAGGCCGGAGGAGACCCAGTACTTC.